One sample yielded the 6 T cell receptor beta chains listed below, sequenced in a study of blood T cell repertoires in COVID-19. Method: immunoSEQ multiplex PCR; TCRdb's copy keeps in-frame clones and lacks some. The table has 140,000 to 150,000 clones, about 84% seen once. The material sequenced was peripheral blood. All receptors derive from a woman aged 45-65 years with acute or convalescent COVID-19.

The chain employs TRBV6-5 and TRBJ1-1; 7 positions agree with TRBD1. The V gene end was trimmed by 6 bases and the J gene end by 2 bases; junction bases not matched to a gene: 9. The CDR3 is made up of 15 amino acids. The germline gives CDR1 MNHEY, CDR2 SVGAGI. CDR3 sequence: CASRPETGRNTEAFF. The CDR3 DNA follows: TGTGCCAGCAGACCCGAGACAGGGCGAAACACTGAAGCTTTCTTT.

V usage is TRBV10-3 and J usage is TRBJ2-7, with 11 bases matching TRBD1. Germline CDR1 and CDR2: ENHRY and SYGVKD. This CDR3 has 15 residues. V shed 4 bases and J 10 bases; nucleotides not matched to a gene: 12. The CDR3 DNA reads TGTGCCATCAGTGCGGCCTCGGACAGGGGGCAGTCCCAGTACTTC. This translates into CAISAASDRGQSQYF.

This clone has just a few counts. The J gene is TRBJ1-5, the V gene TRBV19; unclear D gene. This CDR3 comprises 13 residues. V was cut by 0 bases and J by 5 bases, with 5 bases left in between. Germline CDR1 and CDR2: LNHDA and SQIVND (reference sequence). The CDR3 here is CASSIDLYQPQHF. CDR3 DNA sequence: TGTGCCAGTAGTATAGATCTATATCAGCCCCAGCATTTT. Full variable domain (remainder filled in from reference TRBV19 and TRBJ1-5): DGGITQSPKYLFRKEGQNVTLSCEQNLNHDAMYWYRQDPGQGLRLIYYSQIVNDFQKGDIAEGYSVSREKKESFPLTVTSAQKNPTAFYLCASSIDLYQPQHFGDGTRLSIL.

This clone was picked up one time. The chain employs TRBV7-9 and TRBJ1-5; 8 bases map to TRBD1. The germline CDR1 and CDR2 sequences are SEHNR and FQNEAQ (reference sequence). V trimming: 4 bases; J trimming: 10 bases; junction bases outside the gene matches: 9. This CDR3 contains 14 residues. CDR3 sequence reads: CASSSRQGSGPQHF. The CDR3 DNA reads as TGTGCCAGCAGCTCTAGACAGGGGAGTGGACCCCAGCATTTT.

The genes are TRBV5-1 and TRBJ1-1; 9 positions agree with TRBD1. Germline lookup yields CDR1 SGHRS and CDR2 YFSETQ. V dropped 4 bases and J dropped 3; count of bases not matched to a gene: 10. There are 16 residues in the CDR3. CDR3 amino acids: CASSPPGQGSYTEAFF. As DNA, the CDR3 is TGCGCCAGCAGCCCTCCGGGACAGGGCTCCTACACTGAAGCTTTCTTT.

This clone appeared a single time. This CDR3 is CASSYSFFGANNEQFF. CDR3 coding DNA: TGTGCCAGCAGTTACTCGTTCTTTGGGGCCAACAATGAGCAGTTCTTC. This chain connects TRBV6-2 or TRBV6-3 to TRBJ2-1; D perhaps matches TRBD1 (5 bases). This CDR3 contains 16 residues. Germline lookup yields CDR1 MNHEY and CDR2 SVGEGT. V was pared by 0 bases and J by 5 bases, with 14 bases between.